This entry describes one TCR beta chain. Its target is not known. The data originate from a study of monozygotic twins with inflammatory bowel disease. General observations from the study: Healthy co-twins exceeded IBD patients in TCRbeta diversity as measured by inverse Simpson.

The germline gives CDR1 SQVTM, CDR2 ANQGSEA. The CDR3 covers 15 residues. Reanalyzing the 5' RACE reads, TCRdb keeps one entry per CDR3 protein, without DNA. The data show about 300,000 distinct CDR3 sequences, and the top ten clones hold 5.6%. The TCR was taken from a human donor with ulcerative colitis or Crohn's disease, or a healthy co-twin of an affected twin (not recorded which). The chain recombines TRBV29-1 with TRBJ2-3; TCRdb returns TRBD2, unconfirmable since there is no DNA. The sample taken for sequencing was blood. This CDR3 is CSVAIAGRATDTQYF.